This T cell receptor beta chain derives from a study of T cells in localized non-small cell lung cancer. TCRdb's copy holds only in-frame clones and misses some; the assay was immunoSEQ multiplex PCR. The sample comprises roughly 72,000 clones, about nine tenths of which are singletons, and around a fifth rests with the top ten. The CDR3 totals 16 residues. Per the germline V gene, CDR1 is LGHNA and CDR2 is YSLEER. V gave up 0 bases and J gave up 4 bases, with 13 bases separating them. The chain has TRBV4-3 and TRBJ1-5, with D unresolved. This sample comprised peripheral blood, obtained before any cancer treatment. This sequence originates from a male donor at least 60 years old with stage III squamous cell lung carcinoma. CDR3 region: CASSQELLARNQPQHF. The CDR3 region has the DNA TGCGCCAGCAGCCAAGAGTTACTAGCTAGAAATCAGCCCCAGCATTTT.